These 22 T cell receptor beta chains were sequenced from one sample in a study of T cell changes during pregnancy in multiple sclerosis. Here immunoSEQ multiplex PCR was the method, and the copy in TCRdb shows in-frame clones only, minus some. The data contain nearly 110,000 clones, about 90% of them singletons. The sequencing used peripheral blood, collected before pregnancy. The origin of the receptors is a female donor with multiple sclerosis, enrolled in a pregnancy study.

The chain uses TRBV30 and TRBJ1-6, with TRBD1 matching over 9 bases. Germline V CDR1 and CDR2: GTSNPN, SVGIG (reference sequence). CDR3 length: 14 residues. The junction had 3 bases not matched to a gene; V was cut back by 2 bases and J by 7 bases. The CDR3 sequence is CAWSTGQGNSPLHF. The CDR3 region has the DNA TGTGCCTGGAGTACCGGACAGGGGAATTCACCCCTCCACTTT.

The chain links TRBV7-9 to TRBJ2-1; 10 positions match TRBD2. Germline CDR1 reads SEHNR; CDR2 reads FQNEAQ (reference sequence). The CDR3 spans 17 residues. Germline trimming cut 0 bases from V and 8 bases from J; bases unmatched to any gene: 10. The CDR3 nucleotides are TGTGCCAGCAGCTTAGCGGCGCTAGCGGGGGTCAAGGATGAGCAGTTCTTC. Protein sequence: CASSLAALAGVKDEQFF.

Remarks on this clone: Other nucleotide sequences from this sample produce the same CDR3. This chain connects TRBV5-1 to TRBJ2-1; D perhaps matches TRBD2 (5 bases). V shed 4 bases and J shed 0 bases, with 11 bases lying between them. The germline V gene has CDR1 SGHRS and CDR2 YFSETQ. This CDR3 is built from 15 residues. Here the CDR3 reads CASSLSGPSYNEQFF. CDR3 nucleotides: TGCGCCAGCAGCCTGAGCGGACCCTCCTACAATGAGCAGTTCTTC. Together with reference TRBV5-1 and TRBJ2-1, the CDR3 gives the full variable domain: KAGVTQTPRYLIKTRGQQVTLSCSPISGHRSVSWYQQTPGQGLQFLFEYFSETQRNKGNFPGRFSGRQFSNSRSEMNVSTLELGDSALYLCASSLSGPSYNEQFFGPGTRLTVL.

The rearrangement links TRBV4-1 to TRBJ1-2; D remains ambiguous. The germline V gene encodes CDR1 MGHRA and CDR2 YSYEKL. V was trimmed by 0 bases and J by 0 bases, leaving 8 bases between them. This CDR3 spans 15 amino acids. The CDR3 DNA is TGCGCCAGCAGCCAAGAAGTAGAGTCTAACTATGGCTACACCTTC. This translates into CASSQEVESNYGYTF.

The chain couples TRBV5-1 to TRBJ2-1; D may be TRBD2 (6 bases). The CDR3 totals 15 residues. Germline CDR1 reads SGHRS; CDR2 reads YFSETQ. The V and J ends lost 0 bases and 7 bases respectively, with 14 bases between them. The CDR3 region is CASSLETSVWNEQFF. The DNA of the CDR3 is TGCGCCAGCAGCTTGGAGACTAGTGTTTGGAATGAGCAGTTCTTC.

The chain couples TRBV2 to TRBJ1-1; 9 bases are a match to TRBD1. The germline gives CDR1 SNHLY, CDR2 FYNNEI. The junction had 2 bases not matched to a gene; V was cut back by 5 bases and J by 4 bases. The CDR3 is made up of 13 amino acids. CDR3 sequence: CASSSTGGTEAFF. For the CDR3, the DNA is TGTGCCAGCAGTTCGACAGGGGGCACTGAAGCTTTCTTT.

The chain carries TRBV1 and TRBJ2-1; the D segment call TRBD2 is taken from the table without a DNA check. TRBV1 is listed as a pseudogene. This CDR3 has 17 residues. The CDR3 bases are TGCACCAGAAGGACTAGCGGGAGTTCAAGATCCTACAATGAGCAGTTCTTC. Translation: CTRRTSGSSRSYNEQFF.

The genes are TRBV11-2 and TRBJ1-1; D remains unclear. The CDR3 runs to 14 residues. Germline values: CDR1 SGHAT, CDR2 FQNNGV. Trimming shortened V by 5 bases and J by 0 bases, and 10 bases separated the two germline ends. The CDR3 protein is CASSARVLNTEAFF. Here the CDR3 DNA reads TGTGCCAGCAGCGCACGAGTATTGAACACTGAAGCTTTCTTT.

This clone is a singleton in its sample. J is TRBJ2-5 and V is TRBV6-5, with D perhaps TRBD2 (5 bases). The CDR3 runs to 14 residues. Germline lookup yields CDR1 MNHEY and CDR2 SVGAGI. V lost 5 bases and J 1 base, leaving 11 bases between the germline ends. The CDR3 DNA reads as TGTGCCAGCAGTCCCTGGACTTCCCAAGAGACCCAGTACTTC. Translated: CASSPWTSQETQYF.

The rearrangement joins TRBV5-1 to TRBJ2-1; 7 nucleotides match TRBD2. The germline V gene has CDR1 SGHRS and CDR2 YFSETQ. Germline trimming cut 1 base from V and 0 bases from J; bases unmatched to any gene: 4. The CDR3 spans 16 residues. CDR3 protein: CASSLRASGSYNEQFF. CDR3 sequence (DNA): TGCGCCAGCAGCTTGAGGGCTAGCGGCTCCTACAATGAGCAGTTCTTC.

This chain uses TRBV7-8 with TRBJ1-2, with D tentatively TRBD1 (6 bases). From germline, CDR1 is SGHVS and CDR2 FQNEAQ. This CDR3 is built from 14 residues. V was trimmed by 0 bases and J by 5 bases, leaving 10 bases between them. The CDR3 loop reads CASSLARQDYGYTF. The CDR3 DNA is TGTGCCAGCAGCTTAGCCCGACAGGATTATGGCTACACCTTC.

The J gene is TRBJ2-7, the V gene TRBV6-1; D call uncertain. Trimming shortened V by 3 bases and J by 1 base, and 4 bases separated the two germline ends. Germline loops: CDR1 MNHNS, CDR2 SASEGT. The CDR3 runs to 12 residues. As DNA, the CDR3 is TGTGCCAGCAGTGACCCTTCCTACGAGCAGTACTTC. Its protein product is CASSDPSYEQYF.

The chain has TRBV5-6 and TRBJ1-6; D is ambiguous. The germline V and J ends were trimmed by 0 bases and 7 bases, with 5 bases remaining between them. Germline V gene data show CDR1 as SGHDT and CDR2 as YYEEEE. The CDR3 spans 13 residues. The CDR3 coding sequence is TGTGCCAGCAGCTTGGGGAGGAATTCACCCCTCCACTTT. This sequence encodes CASSLGRNSPLHF.

The chain links TRBV28 to TRBJ2-7, with 8 bases aligning to TRBD2. Germline trimming cut 7 bases from V and 2 bases from J; bases unmatched to any gene: 13. CDR1 is MDHEN, CDR2 SYDVKM, per germline. The CDR3 is 16 amino acids. CDR3 protein: CASTMRRLARPYEQYF. The CDR3 DNA reads as TGTGCCAGCACCATGAGGAGACTAGCGAGGCCCTACGAGCAGTACTTC.

The V call is TRBV7-2, the J call TRBJ2-3; the D gene is possibly TRBD2 (5 bases). This CDR3 contains 16 residues. The V end lost 2 bases, the J end lost 2 bases, and 14 bases lay between the germline ends. Germline assignment: CDR1 SGHTA and CDR2 FQGNSA. CDR3 nucleotide sequence: TGTGCCAGCAGCTTAAGCGTGGCGGGTGTCACAGATACGCAGTATTTT. Its protein product is CASSLSVAGVTDTQYF.

In this sample, this clone turned up once. The gene calls are TRBV5-6 and TRBJ1-1; possible D gene TRBD1, 5 bases. This CDR3 has 13 residues. V was pared by 5 bases and J by 2 bases, with 10 bases between. Germline CDR1 SGHDT, CDR2 YYEEEE. This CDR3 is CASSWGLNTEAFF. DNA of the CDR3: TGTGCCAGCAGTTGGGGACTTAACACTGAAGCTTTCTTT.

This chain joins TRBV7-8 and TRBJ2-7; weak D call: TRBD1 (6 bases). CDR3 length: 14 amino acids. CDR1 and CDR2 from the germline V gene are SGHVS and FQNEAQ. The V and J ends lost 5 bases and 3 bases respectively, with 14 bases between them. This CDR3 is CASSPKRTDYEQYF. In DNA form, the CDR3 reads TGTGCCAGCAGCCCGAAGAGGACAGACTACGAGCAGTACTTC.

This clone was seen only once. V usage is TRBV4-1 and J usage is TRBJ2-1; 9 bases align to TRBD1. The V and J ends lost 2 bases and 6 bases, in that order; junction bases with no gene match: 11. Germline V gene sequence: CDR1 MGHRA, CDR2 YSYEKL. The CDR3 contains 17 residues. This CDR3 reads CASSQLGGTGIGNEQFF. The DNA for the CDR3 is TGCGCCAGCAGCCAATTAGGTGGGACAGGGATTGGCAATGAGCAGTTCTTC.

This clone has just one count. The CDR3 protein is CASSSLTGPIQGSYTF. The CDR3 bases are TGTGCCAGCAGCTCGTTGACAGGGCCTATCCAGGGGAGCTACACCTTC. V and J are TRBV11-2 and TRBJ1-2, with 7 nucleotides matching TRBD1. The length of the CDR3 is 16 residues. Germline V gives CDR1 SGHAT, CDR2 FQNNGV. J lost 9 bases, V lost 4 bases, and 17 bases had no gene match.

V usage is TRBV7-9 and J usage is TRBJ1-3, with D possibly matching TRBD1 (6 bases). Germline CDR1 reads SEHNR; CDR2 reads FQNEAQ (reference sequence). Between the trimmed V and J ends, which lost 5 bases and 0 bases, there was a span of 11 bases. CDR3 length: 15 amino acids. The CDR3 region has the DNA TGTGCCAGCAGCACCGGGACATACTCTGGAAACACCATATATTTT. It translates to CASSTGTYSGNTIYF. Full variable domain (outside the CDR3, taken from reference TRBV7-9 and TRBJ1-3): DTGVSQNPRHKITKRGQNVTFRCDPISEHNRLYWYRQTLGQGPEFLTYFQNEAQLEKSRLLSDRFSAERPKGSFSTLEIQRTEQGDSAMYLCASSTGTYSGNTIYFGEGSWLTVV.

This chain links TRBV30 with TRBJ2-3; a weak D match, TRBD1 (5 bases). CDR3 size: 15 residues. Trimming left V 2 bases short and J 0 bases short, with 12 bases between. Per germline, CDR1 GTSNPN and CDR2 SVGIG (reference sequence). CDR3 sequence reads: CAWSQGQVSTDTQYF. In DNA, the CDR3 is TGTGCCTGGAGTCAGGGTCAAGTAAGCACAGATACGCAGTATTTT.

The V and J genes are TRBV5-1 and TRBJ1-4; 8 bases match TRBD1. Germline V gene lookup returns CDR1 SGHRS and CDR2 YFSETQ. Trimming at V came to 2 bases and at J to 6 bases, leaving 6 bases not matched to a gene. The CDR3 is made up of 15 amino acids. The CDR3 loop is CASSFAGTGDEKLFF. The CDR3 DNA is TGCGCCAGCAGCTTTGCCGGGACAGGAGATGAAAAACTGTTTTTT.